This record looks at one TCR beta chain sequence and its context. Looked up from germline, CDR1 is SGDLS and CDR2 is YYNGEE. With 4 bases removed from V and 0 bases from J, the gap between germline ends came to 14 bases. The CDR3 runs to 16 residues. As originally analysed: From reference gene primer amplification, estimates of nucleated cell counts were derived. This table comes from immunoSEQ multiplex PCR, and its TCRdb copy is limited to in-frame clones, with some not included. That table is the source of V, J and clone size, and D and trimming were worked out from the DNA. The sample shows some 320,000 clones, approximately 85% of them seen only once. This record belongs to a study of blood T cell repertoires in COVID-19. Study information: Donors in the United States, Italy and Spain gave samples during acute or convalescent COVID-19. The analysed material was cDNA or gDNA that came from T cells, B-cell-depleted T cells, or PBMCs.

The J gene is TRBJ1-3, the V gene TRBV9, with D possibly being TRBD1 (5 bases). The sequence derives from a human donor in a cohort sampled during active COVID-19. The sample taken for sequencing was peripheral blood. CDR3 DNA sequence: TGTGCCAGCAGCCTCACGGGACTTAGCTCTGGAAACACCATATATTTT. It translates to CASSLTGLSSGNTIYF. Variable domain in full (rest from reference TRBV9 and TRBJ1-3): DSGVTQTPKHLITATGQRVTLRCSPRSGDLSVYWYQQSLDQGLQFLIQYYNGEERAKGNILERFSAQQFPDLHSELNLSSLELGDSALYFCASSLTGLSSGNTIYFGEGSWLTVV.